The 26 T cell receptor beta chains reported below all come from one sample, sequenced in a study of blood T cell repertoires in COVID-19 (dated by TCRdb to the early 2020s). Preparation of the library involved the immunoSEQ multiplex PCR assay. This immuneACCESS table, as held by TCRdb, lists in-frame sequences with V and J called but not all clones. Of the missing ones, under half trace to an unresolved V gene in checked studies; the others have no known cause. The sample table contains about 670,000 clones; only one count was recorded for 70% to 90% of them. The ten most abundant clones make up about 0.24% of the sample. Sample: peripheral blood. The receptors originated from a woman aged 18-29 years with acute or convalescent COVID-19.

This clone has a single count. The genes are TRBV10-2 and TRBJ1-2; unclear D gene. Trimming shortened V by 0 bases and J by 0 bases, and 8 bases separated the two germline ends. This CDR3 spans 15 amino acids. Germline CDR1 and CDR2: WSHSY and SAAADI. CDR3 bases: TGCGCCAGCAGTGAGTCGAATGGGCCTAACTATGGCTACACCTTC. Its translation is CASSESNGPNYGYTF.

The chain has TRBV7-3 and TRBJ2-1; 8 bases map to TRBD1. After removal of 5 bases from V and 7 bases from J, the junction contained 13 bases not matched to a gene. Germline V CDR1 and CDR2: SGHTA, FQGTGA. This CDR3 contains 16 residues. The CDR3 DNA follows: TGTGCCAGCAGCCCCGTCGCAGGGGGCCCAGCAAATGAGCAGTTCTTC. It specifies CASSPVAGGPANEQFF.

The J gene is TRBJ2-7, the V gene TRBV30; possibly TRBD1 for D (5 bases). V was pared by 1 base and J by 4 bases, with 14 bases between. The CDR3 is 14 amino acids. Looked up from germline, CDR1 is GTSNPN and CDR2 is SVGIG (reference sequence). The CDR3 protein is CAWSEGRVSYEQYF. In nucleotides, the CDR3 is TGTGCCTGGAGTGAAGGCAGGGTGAGTTACGAGCAGTACTTC. Full variable domain (remainder filled in from reference TRBV30 and TRBJ2-7): SQTIHQWPATLVQPVGSPLSLECTVEGTSNPNLYWYRQAAGRGLQLLFYSVGIGQISSEVPQNLSASRPQDRQFILSSKKLLLSDSGFYLCAWSEGRVSYEQYFGPGTRLTVT.

The chain carries TRBV5-1 and TRBJ1-2; D perhaps matches TRBD1 (6 bases). Trimming removed 4 bases from V and 2 bases from J, with 12 bases in between. Germline loops: CDR1 SGHRS, CDR2 YFSETQ. The CDR3 extends over 14 amino acids. The CDR3 is CASSAWQGNYGYTF. CDR3 bases: TGCGCCAGCAGCGCTTGGCAGGGGAACTATGGCTACACCTTC.

This sequence joins TRBV6-2 or TRBV6-3 and TRBJ1-6; TRBD1 matches 7 bases. Trimming removed 6 bases from V and 7 bases from J; junction bases left unmatched: 6. Looked up from germline, CDR1 is MNHEY and CDR2 is SVGEGT. The CDR3 runs to 14 residues. In nucleotides, the CDR3 is TGTGCCAGCAGCTCGGGACAGACAAATTCACCCCTCCACTTT. It translates to CASSSGQTNSPLHF.

V gene TRBV5-4 combines with J gene TRBJ1-4; 7 nucleotides agree with TRBD1. Germline CDR1 SGHNT, CDR2 YYREEE (reference sequence). The CDR3 has 15 amino acids. Losses at the gene ends were 3 bases for V and 5 bases for J; bases not matched to a gene: 7. The CDR3 is CASSSTDRPNEKLFF. The CDR3 DNA sequence: TGTGCCAGCAGCTCCACGGACAGGCCGAATGAAAAACTGTTTTTT.

This chain links TRBV6-4 with TRBJ2-1; weak D call: TRBD1 (7 bases). Trimming left V 2 bases short and J 3 bases short, with 14 bases between. CDR1 is MRHNA, CDR2 SNTAGT, per germline. This CDR3 contains 16 residues. CDR3 sequence reads: CASSDRGQGGYNEQFF. CDR3 nucleotide sequence: TGTGCCAGCAGTGACAGGGGGCAGGGGGGCTACAATGAGCAGTTCTTC.

This chain uses TRBV2 with TRBJ1-2, with 8 nucleotides matching TRBD1. J gave up 2 bases and V 6 bases, and 5 bases lay outside the gene matches. The CDR3 has 14 residues. From germline, CDR1 is SNHLY and CDR2 FYNNEI. The CDR3 loop reads CASSRQGLNYGYTF. CDR3 bases: TGTGCCAGCAGCAGACAGGGGTTGAACTATGGCTACACCTTC.

The chain uses TRBV19 and TRBJ1-5; 7 nucleotides match TRBD1. The CDR3 consists of 17 residues. Germline trimming cut 3 bases from V and 5 bases from J; bases unmatched to any gene: 13. Germline V gene lookup returns CDR1 LNHDA and CDR2 SQIVND (reference sequence). CDR3 nucleotides: TGTGCCAGTAGTATTAGTGGACCGACAGGGTTCGATCAGCCCCAGCATTTT. The encoded protein is CASSISGPTGFDQPQHF.

The rearrangement joins TRBV18 to TRBJ1-2; D gene uncertain. Per germline, CDR1 KGHSH and CDR2 LQKENI. The CDR3 spans 14 residues. V was cut by 3 bases and J by 3 bases, with 11 bases left in between. The chain's CDR3 is CASSPVRNYYGYTF. The DNA of the CDR3 is TGTGCCAGCTCACCTGTCAGGAATTACTATGGCTACACCTTC. Complete variable domain (other parts from reference TRBV18 and TRBJ1-2): NAGVMQNPRHLVRRRGQEARLRCSPMKGHSHVYWYRQLPEEGLKFMVYLQKENIIDESGMPKERFSAEFPKEGPSILRIQQVVRGDSAAYFCASSPVRNYYGYTFGSGTRLTVV.

The chain recombines TRBV30 with TRBJ1-5; TRBD1 might be the D (6 bases). The CDR3 runs 14 residues. Trimming shortened V by 4 bases and J by 2 bases, and 12 bases separated the two germline ends. Looked up from germline, CDR1 is GTSNPN and CDR2 is SVGIG (reference sequence). Written as DNA, the CDR3 is TGTGCCTGGAATTCAGGGGCGGGCAATCAGCCCCAGCATTTT. Its protein product is CAWNSGAGNQPQHF.

As regards this clone: The identical CDR3 is also encoded by other nucleotide sequences in the sample. The chain combines TRBV6-2 or TRBV6-3 with TRBJ2-3, with D possibly being TRBD2 (7 bases). This CDR3 spans 15 amino acids. The germline V gene has CDR1 MNHEY and CDR2 SVGEGT. Trimming stripped 0 bases from V and 3 bases from J, with 10 bases between. Here the CDR3 reads CASSYSGGATDTQYF. The CDR3 DNA follows: TGTGCCAGCAGTTACTCAGGGGGGGCTACAGATACGCAGTATTTT.

The chain recombines TRBV21-1 with TRBJ2-7; the table's D call of TRBD1 was not tested on the DNA. TRBV21-1 corresponds to a pseudogene. This CDR3 spans 12 amino acids. The CDR3: CASRRPGREQYF. The CDR3 nucleotides are TGTGCCAGCAGAAGACCAGGGCGAGAGCAGTACTTC.

J is TRBJ1-4 and V is TRBV27; 10 bases agree with TRBD1. CDR3 size: 15 residues. Trimming at V came to 5 bases and at J to 6 bases, leaving 6 bases not matched to a gene. Germline lookup yields CDR1 MNHEY and CDR2 SMNVEV (reference sequence). The CDR3 protein is CASSTTGGVYEKLFF. The CDR3 nucleotides read TGTGCCAGCAGTACGACAGGGGGCGTATATGAAAAACTGTTTTTT. Variable domain in full (rest from reference TRBV27 and TRBJ1-4): EAQVTQNPRYLITVTGKKLTVTCSQNMNHEYMSWYRQDPGLGLRQIYYSMNVEVTDKGDVPEGYKVSRKEKRNFPLILESPSPNQTSLYFCASSTTGGVYEKLFFGSGTQLSVL.

This clone was counted only a few times. V is TRBV6-5 and J is TRBJ1-5; 11 bases align to TRBD1. The CDR3 consists of 15 residues. Germline CDR1 reads MNHEY; CDR2 reads SVGAGI. Unmatched junction bases numbered 5, after V lost 6 bases and J lost 4 bases. This CDR3 reads CASSPDRGPNQPQHF. The CDR3 DNA sequence: TGTGCCAGCAGCCCGGACAGGGGGCCTAATCAGCCCCAGCATTTT.

The V and J genes are TRBV7-2 and TRBJ2-1, with D perhaps matching TRBD2 (5 bases). CDR1 and CDR2 from the germline V gene are SGHTA and FQGNSA. The length of the CDR3 is 14 residues. V was pared by 1 base and J by 7 bases, with 11 bases between. The CDR3 region has the DNA TGTGCCAGCAGCTTAGTGGGAGTCAAGAATGAGCAGTTCTTC. Translated: CASSLVGVKNEQFF. Based on the CDR3 plus reference TRBV7-2 and TRBJ2-1, the full variable domain is GAGVSQSPSNKVTEKGKDVELRCDPISGHTALYWYRQSLGQGLEFLIYFQGNSAPDKSGLPSDRFSAERTGGSVSTLTIQRTQQEDSAVYLCASSLVGVKNEQFFGPGTRLTVL.

This chain connects TRBV6-5 to TRBJ2-2; possible D gene TRBD2, 5 bases. The CDR3 totals 14 residues. Deletions cut 11 bases from V and 5 bases from J, with 18 bases between. From germline, CDR1 is MNHEY and CDR2 SVGAGI. The CDR3, as DNA: TGTGCCCCCCCCGGAAGGAGGTGGACCGGGGAGCTGTTTTTT. As protein: CAPPGRRWTGELFF.

This sequence joins TRBV6-5 and TRBJ2-1, with 11 bases fitting TRBD2. The V segment lost 5 bases and the J segment 10 bases; nucleotides outside the gene matches: 10. CDR3 length equals 15 residues. Germline CDR1 MNHEY, CDR2 SVGAGI. The CDR3 DNA follows: TGTGCCAGCAGTAATCTAGCGGGGGGACGAGGGGAGCAGTTCTTC. This sequence encodes CASSNLAGGRGEQFF.

The CDR3 region is CASSSYPQGQGAHQPQHF. DNA of the CDR3: TGTGCCAGCAGCTCATACCCACAGGGACAGGGGGCTCATCAGCCCCAGCATTTT. The rearrangement joins TRBV7-8 to TRBJ1-5; 12 positions match TRBD1. V trimming: 4 bases; J trimming: 5 bases; junction bases outside the gene matches: 12. In germline, CDR1 is SGHVS, CDR2 FQNEAQ. The CDR3 totals 18 residues. Variable domain in full (rest from reference TRBV7-8 and TRBJ1-5): GAGVSQSPRYKVAKRGQDVALRCDPISGHVSLFWYQQALGQGPEFLTYFQNEAQLDKSGLPSDRFFAERPEGSVSTLKIQRTQQEDSAVYLCASSSYPQGQGAHQPQHFGDGTRLSIL.

The rearrangement joins TRBV2 to TRBJ2-4; possibly TRBD2 for D (7 bases). CDR3 length: 16 amino acids. Germline lookup yields CDR1 SNHLY and CDR2 FYNNEI. V was trimmed by 5 bases and J by 7 bases, leaving 21 bases between them. CDR3 amino acids: CASSSHGGGAGNIQYF. As DNA, the CDR3 is TGTGCCAGCAGTTCTCACGGAGGGGGGGCCGGGAACATTCAGTACTTC.

CDR3 protein: CSASDRRGEQYF. CDR3 DNA sequence: TGCAGTGCTAGTGATCGGCGGGGGGAGCAGTACTTC. The genes are TRBV20-1 and TRBJ2-7; 7 bases match TRBD2. This CDR3 is 12 amino acids long. Germline CDR1 DFQATT, CDR2 SNEGSKA (reference sequence). The J segment lost 7 bases and the V segment lost 3 bases, leaving 6 bases of the junction unmatched.

The J gene is TRBJ1-2, the V gene TRBV3-1 (or the pseudogene TRBV3-2); weak D call: TRBD1 (6 bases). Germline CDR1 LGHDT, CDR2 YNNKEL (reference sequence). CDR3 length equals 21 residues. The V and J ends lost 1 base and 8 bases respectively, with 35 bases between them. The CDR3 loop is CASSQGRYETGGHMRRDGYTF. The CDR3 DNA sequence: TGTGCCAGCAGCCAAGGGCGCTACGAGACAGGCGGGCATATGAGGAGAGACGGCTACACCTTC.

This clone was observed once. The chain recombines TRBV6-4 with TRBJ1-2, with D unresolved. The CDR3 totals 14 residues. V lost 7 bases and J 5 bases, leaving 17 bases between the germline ends. The germline V gene encodes CDR1 MRHNA and CDR2 SNTAGT. CDR3 sequence (DNA): TGTGCCAGCAAGGAGGAGGGAGATGCGTATGGCTACACCTTC. Protein sequence: CASKEEGDAYGYTF.

The chain is built from TRBV6-5 and TRBJ1-3; D unresolved. Germline lookup yields CDR1 MNHEY and CDR2 SVGAGI. This CDR3 is built from 10 residues. V lost 6 bases to trimming and J lost 7 bases, with 4 bases between them. The CDR3, as DNA: TGTGCCAGCAGCTTGAACACCATATATTTT. Translated, it gives CASSLNTIYF.

The chain links TRBV4-1 to TRBJ2-2; 7 bases align to TRBD1. V lost 5 bases, J lost 2 bases, and 11 bases stayed unmatched. The germline gives CDR1 MGHRA, CDR2 YSYEKL. The CDR3 contains 17 residues. The CDR3 loop is CASSNHAYRGNTGELFF. The CDR3 DNA reads TGCGCCAGCAGCAACCACGCTTACAGGGGTAACACCGGGGAGCTGTTTTTT.

The chain is built from TRBV5-6 and TRBJ1-5; D is unclear. This CDR3 spans 13 amino acids. Germline values: CDR1 SGHDT, CDR2 YYEEEE. Trimming shortened V by 2 bases and J by 1 base, and 4 bases separated the two germline ends. CDR3 loop: CASSFASNQPQHF. The CDR3 bases are TGTGCCAGCAGCTTCGCGAGCAATCAGCCCCAGCATTTT.